What follows are 6 T cell receptor beta chains derived from one specimen sequenced in a study of neurological immune-mediated disorders. Sample time point: longitudinal time-point 2. TCRdb independently ran MiXCR on the 5' RACE reads; one entry per CDR3 protein. The sample holds some 50,000 distinct CDR3 sequences, around 14% seen once. The specimen was PBMCs. These receptors were collected from a male donor with HTLV-1-associated myelopathy (HAM/TSP).

This clonotype was recorded many times. The chain links TRBV7-2 to TRBJ1-2; D possibly corresponds to TRBD1 (6 bases). The CDR3 spans 14 residues. Germline CDR1 and CDR2: SGHTA and FQGNSA. Trimming stripped 5 bases from V and 6 bases from J, with 16 bases between. The CDR3 sequence: CASSISGTHNGYTF. The CDR3 DNA follows: TGTGCCAGCAGCATATCCGGGACACACAATGGCTACACCTTC. Variable domain in full (rest from reference TRBV7-2 and TRBJ1-2): GAGVSQSPSNKVTEKGKDVELRCDPISGHTALYWYRQSLGQGLEFLIYFQGNSAPDKSGLPSDRFSAERTGGSVSTLTIQRTQQEDSAVYLCASSISGTHNGYTFGSGTRLTVV.

As DNA, the CDR3 is TGTGCCAGCAGCTTAGTCTGGGAGGGGGAAGCTTTCTTT. As protein: CASSLVWEGEAFF. The V gene is TRBV7-6, the J gene TRBJ1-1; a possible D gene is TRBD1 (5 bases). Germline-derived CDR1 and CDR2 are SGHVS and FNYEAQ. This CDR3 region has 13 residues. With 1 base removed from V and 8 bases from J, the gap between germline ends came to 11 bases.

This clonotype has a count of ten or more. V is TRBV7-2 and J is TRBJ2-3; D unclear. V lost 5 bases to trimming and J lost 7 bases, with 19 bases between them. CDR1 is SGHTA and CDR2 is FQGNSA in the germline V gene. There are 15 residues in the CDR3. The CDR3 nucleotides read TGTGCCAGCAGCCCTGAATGGGCCGGGTCTCATACGCAGTATTTT. It specifies CASSPEWAGSHTQYF.

This clonotype was observed many times. The gene calls are TRBV5-5 and TRBJ2-5; TRBD2 might be the D (5 bases). The CDR3 is made up of 16 amino acids. Germline V gene lookup returns CDR1 SGHKS and CDR2 YYEKEE (reference sequence). V lost 6 bases and J lost 2, with 20 bases in between. CDR3 in amino acids: CASTTGVRGGQETQYF. Written as DNA, the CDR3 is TGTGCCAGCACAACGGGCGTCCGCGGAGGTCAAGAGACCCAGTACTTC.

V is TRBV20-1 and J is TRBJ2-7, with 8 bases identical to TRBD2. Per the germline V gene, CDR1 is DFQATT and CDR2 is SNEGSKA (reference sequence). V gave up 6 bases and J gave up 5 bases; unmatched junction bases: 6. The CDR3 spans 12 residues. DNA for the CDR3: TGCAGTGCCAAGGGACTAGTCAACGAGCAGTACTTC. This sequence encodes CSAKGLVNEQYF.

In this sample, this clonotype turned up many times. The CDR3 reads CASSLELSGGTTEAFF. The CDR3 DNA follows: TGCGCCAGCAGCTTGGAGTTGTCAGGGGGCACCACTGAAGCTTTCTTT. The rearrangement uses TRBV5-1 and TRBJ1-1, with 8 bases that match TRBD1. CDR1 is SGHRS and CDR2 is YFSETQ in the germline V gene. V shed 0 bases and J 4 bases; nucleotides not matched to a gene: 8. This CDR3 comprises 16 residues.